This TCR beta chain derives from a study of T cell responses to AZD1222 COVID-19 vaccine. Study-wide results and limits: Clonal diversity may have been underestimated in mostly white British donors.

The repertoire was sequenced with immunoSEQ multiplex PCR; TCRdb's copy has only in-frame clones and lacks some. The sample records around 130,000 clones, almost 90% being singletons. A remark on this clone: Its antigen is still unknown.

The germline V and J ends were trimmed by 3 bases and 6 bases, with 14 bases remaining between them. CDR1 and CDR2 (germline): LNHDA, SQIVND (reference sequence). The CDR3 spans 14 residues. This rearrangement joins TRBV19 to TRBJ1-1; no definite D call. This receptor was taken from an adult in good health. The sequenced sample was peripheral blood, obtained on day 0 of AZD1222 vaccination. CDR3 in amino acids: CASSIRAGRSEAFF. The CDR3 coding sequence is TGTGCCAGTAGTATTAGGGCAGGAAGGTCTGAAGCTTTCTTT.